This T cell receptor beta chain is drawn from a study of memory CD4+ T cells and cytomegalovirus serostatus. The repertoire was sequenced with immunoSEQ multiplex PCR; TCRdb's copy has only in-frame clones and lacks some. Found here are 40,000 to 55,000 clones, roughly 78% of them singletons; the top ten hold approximately 0.7%. The sort gate was single viable CD3+CD4+CD8-CD45RO+ cells for memory CD4+ T cells. The source of this sequence is an adult in good health and CMV-seronegative. The specimen sequenced was memory CD4+ T cells from blood.

Written as DNA, the CDR3 is TGCGCCAGCAGCACTAGCGGGGGGAGCTACGAGCAGTACTTC. This sequence encodes CASSTSGGSYEQYF. J is TRBJ2-7 and V is TRBV10-2, with 12 bases aligning to TRBD2. The germline gives CDR1 WSHSY, CDR2 SAAADI. The CDR3 runs 14 residues. J gave up 3 bases and V 6 bases, and 3 bases lay outside the gene matches.